This T cell receptor (beta chain) emerged from a study of T cell responses to AZD1222 COVID-19 vaccine. Study findings and constraints: Recipients of AZD1222 seropositive at baseline numbered only 5 or 6. Spike-specific TCR depth and breadth grew after two AZD1222 doses. As reported, nearly half of all spike-specific TCRs target variant regions that are unmutated. The repertoires were collected only after the peak T cell response.

Method: immunoSEQ multiplex PCR; TCRdb's copy keeps in-frame clones and lacks some. The repertoire holds around 87,000 clones, with approximately 91% as singletons. With respect to this clone: No antigen is known for it.

The sequencing used peripheral blood, collected on day 0 of AZD1222 vaccination. The sequence derives from an adult in good health.

CDR3 DNA: TGTGCCAGTAGTCTAAAACAGGGGAATCAGCCCCAGCATTTT. Encoded protein: CASSLKQGNQPQHF. The chain links TRBV19 to TRBJ1-5; 7 bases fit TRBD1. This CDR3 contains 14 residues. Germline CDR1 and CDR2: LNHDA and SQIVND (reference sequence). The ends lost 5 bases at V and 4 bases at J; junction bases unmatched: 5.